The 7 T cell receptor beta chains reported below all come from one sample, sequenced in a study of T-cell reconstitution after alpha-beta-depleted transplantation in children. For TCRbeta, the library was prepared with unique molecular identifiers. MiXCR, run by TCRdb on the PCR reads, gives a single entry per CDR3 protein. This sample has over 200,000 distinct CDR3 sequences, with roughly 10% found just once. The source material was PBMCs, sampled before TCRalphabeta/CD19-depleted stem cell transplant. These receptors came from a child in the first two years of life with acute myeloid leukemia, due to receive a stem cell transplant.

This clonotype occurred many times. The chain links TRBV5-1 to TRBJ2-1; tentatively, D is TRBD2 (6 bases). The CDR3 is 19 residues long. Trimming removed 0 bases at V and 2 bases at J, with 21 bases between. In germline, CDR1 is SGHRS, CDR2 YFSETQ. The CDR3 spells CASSLVSGSRGLPYNEQFF. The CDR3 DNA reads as TGCGCCAGCAGCTTGGTCTCCGGGAGCCGGGGTCTACCCTACAATGAGCAGTTCTTC.

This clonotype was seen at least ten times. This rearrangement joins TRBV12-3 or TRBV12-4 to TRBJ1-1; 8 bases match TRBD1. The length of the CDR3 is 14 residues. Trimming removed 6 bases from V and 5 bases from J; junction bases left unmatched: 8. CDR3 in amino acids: CASSPQGVWTEAFF. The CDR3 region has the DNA TGTGCCAGCAGCCCACAGGGGGTTTGGACTGAAGCTTTCTTT.

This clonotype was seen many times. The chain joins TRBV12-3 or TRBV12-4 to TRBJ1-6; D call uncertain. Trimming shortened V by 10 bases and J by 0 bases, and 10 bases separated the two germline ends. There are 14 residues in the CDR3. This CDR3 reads CATTDLSYNSPLHF. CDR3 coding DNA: TGTGCCACCACTGACCTCTCCTATAATTCACCCCTCCACTTT.

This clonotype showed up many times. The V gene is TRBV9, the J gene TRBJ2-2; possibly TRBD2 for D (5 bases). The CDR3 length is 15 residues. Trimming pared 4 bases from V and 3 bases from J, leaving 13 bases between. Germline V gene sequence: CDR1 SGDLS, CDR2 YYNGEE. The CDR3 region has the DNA TGTGCCAGCAGCTCCCGGGGTGGGGACACCGGGGAGCTGTTTTTT. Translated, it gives CASSSRGGDTGELFF.

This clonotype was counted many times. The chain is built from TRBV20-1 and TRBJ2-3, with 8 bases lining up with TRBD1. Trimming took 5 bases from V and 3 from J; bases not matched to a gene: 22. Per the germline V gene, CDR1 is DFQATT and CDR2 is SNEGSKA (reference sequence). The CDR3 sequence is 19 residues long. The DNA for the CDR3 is TGCAGTGCTGAAGAACCGGGACAGGTCGCGACTAGACGAACAGATACGCAGTATTTT. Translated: CSAEEPGQVATRRTDTQYF.

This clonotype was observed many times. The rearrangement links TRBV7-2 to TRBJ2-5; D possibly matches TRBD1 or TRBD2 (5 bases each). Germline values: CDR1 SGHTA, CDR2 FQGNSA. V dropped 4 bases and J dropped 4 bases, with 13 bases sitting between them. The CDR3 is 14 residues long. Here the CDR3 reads CASSSMGVAETQYF. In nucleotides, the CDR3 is TGTGCCAGCAGCTCCATGGGGGTGGCAGAGACCCAGTACTTC.

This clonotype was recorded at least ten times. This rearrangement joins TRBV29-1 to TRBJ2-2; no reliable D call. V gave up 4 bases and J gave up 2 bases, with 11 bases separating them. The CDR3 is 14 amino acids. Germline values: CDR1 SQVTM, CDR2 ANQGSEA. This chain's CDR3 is CSVASYRNTGELFF. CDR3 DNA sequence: TGCAGCGTTGCCAGTTACCGAAACACCGGGGAGCTGTTTTTT.